These T cell receptor beta chains were read from a single sample in a study of T cells in Graves' hyperthyroidism and ophthalmopathy. TCRdb processed the multiplex PCR reads anew with MiXCR; each CDR3 protein has one entry. The data show more than 300,000 distinct CDR3 sequences, with about 15% seen just once and roughly 25% held by the top ten. What was sequenced was blood. These receptors were obtained from a woman in her 30s with Graves' hyperthyroidism. The CDR3 runs from the conserved cysteine through the conserved F or W. The order of the fields is J gene, V gene, D gene, clone size, CDR3 DNA, CDR3 protein. A D gene is named only where the DNA matches it firmly. Some rows have no size entry. The others give once, few or many, or a class for an expanded clone.

J: TRBJ2-7
V: TRBV5-1
D: TRBD1
size: .
DNA: TGCGCCAGCAGCTTGACACCGACAGGGGAAATCTACGAGCAGTACTTC
CDR3: CASSLTPTGEIYEQYF

J: TRBJ1-2
V: TRBV6-1
D: TRBD1
size: many
DNA: TGTGCCAGCAGGGAGACAGGGGCCTATGGCTACACCTTC
CDR3: CASRETGAYGYTF

J: TRBJ2-2
V: TRBV9
D: .
size: .
DNA: TGTGCCAGCAGCGTAGCACCCGGGGAGCTGTTTTTT
CDR3: CASSVAPGELFF

J: TRBJ2-3
V: TRBV10-3
D: .
size: .
DNA: TGTGCCATCAAACCGGGATCCACGGGGGACACAGATACGCAGTATTTT
CDR3: CAIKPGSTGDTDTQYF

J: TRBJ2-5
V: TRBV13
D: .
size: .
DNA: TGTGCCAGCAGCTACCCCCCAGGGGAGACCCAGTACTTC
CDR3: CASSYPPGETQYF

J: TRBJ2-2
V: TRBV20-1
D: .
size: .
DNA: TGCAGTGCTAGCGGCGGCCTCACCGGGGAGCTGTTTTTT
CDR3: CSASGGLTGELFF

J: TRBJ2-1
V: TRBV29-1
D: TRBD2
size: few
DNA: TGCAGCGTACCGGGACTAGCGGGGCCACGAAATGACAATGAGCAGTTCTTC
CDR3: CSVPGLAGPRNDNEQFF

J: TRBJ1-3
V: TRBV9
D: TRBD1
size: few
DNA: TGTGCCAGCAGCGAGCACGCCAGGGGGCCTGGAAACACCATATATTTT
CDR3: CASSEHARGPGNTIYF

J: TRBJ2-1
V: TRBV19
D: .
size: few
DNA: TGTGCCAGTAGTCTCAACCACAATGAGCAGTTCTTC
CDR3: CASSLNHNEQFF

J: TRBJ2-5
V: TRBV27
D: .
size: .
DNA: TGTGCCAGCAGACTCCAGGGAGGAGAGACCCAGTACTTC
CDR3: CASRLQGGETQYF

J: TRBJ1-2
V: TRBV7-9
D: .
size: few
DNA: TGTGCCAGCAGCCCTGTAACAGCTAACTATGGCTACACCTTC
CDR3: CASSPVTANYGYTF